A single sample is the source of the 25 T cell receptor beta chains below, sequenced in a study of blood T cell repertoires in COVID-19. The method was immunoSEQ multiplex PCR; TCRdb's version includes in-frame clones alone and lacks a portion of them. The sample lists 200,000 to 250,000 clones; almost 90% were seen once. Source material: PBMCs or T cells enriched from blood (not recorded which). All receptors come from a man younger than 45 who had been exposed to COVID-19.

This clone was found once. CDR3 sequence reads: CASSFHSGLEAFF. CDR3 DNA: TGTGCCAGCAGCTTTCATTCAGGGCTCGAAGCTTTCTTT. The rearrangement joins TRBV7-3 to TRBJ1-1, with D possibly matching TRBD1 (5 bases). Germline V CDR1 and CDR2: SGHTA, FQGTGA. V dropped 3 bases and J dropped 8 bases, with 13 bases sitting between them. This CDR3 is built from 13 residues.

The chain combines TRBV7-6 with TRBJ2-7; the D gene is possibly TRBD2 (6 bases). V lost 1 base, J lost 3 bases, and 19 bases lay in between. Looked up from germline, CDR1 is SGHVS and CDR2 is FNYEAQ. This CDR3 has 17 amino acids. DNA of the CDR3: TGTGCCAGCAGCTTAGATGTCGGGGGTACTACGGTCTACGAGCAGTACTTC. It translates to CASSLDVGGTTVYEQYF.

The CDR3 spells CAWSPEGRGGYNEQFF. The CDR3 DNA follows: TGTGCCTGGAGTCCCGAGGGGCGGGGGGGCTACAATGAGCAGTTCTTC. The rearrangement uses TRBV30 and TRBJ2-1; 9 bases line up with TRBD2. The germline V gene has CDR1 GTSNPN and CDR2 SVGIG (reference sequence). The V gene end was trimmed by 2 bases and the J gene end by 3 bases; junction bases not matched to a gene: 8. The CDR3 extends over 16 amino acids.

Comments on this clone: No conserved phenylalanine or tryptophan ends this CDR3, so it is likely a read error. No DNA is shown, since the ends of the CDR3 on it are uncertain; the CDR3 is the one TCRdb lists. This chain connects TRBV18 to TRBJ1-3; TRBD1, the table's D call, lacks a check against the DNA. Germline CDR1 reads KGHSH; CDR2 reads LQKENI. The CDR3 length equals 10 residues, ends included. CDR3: CASSPPGHSL.

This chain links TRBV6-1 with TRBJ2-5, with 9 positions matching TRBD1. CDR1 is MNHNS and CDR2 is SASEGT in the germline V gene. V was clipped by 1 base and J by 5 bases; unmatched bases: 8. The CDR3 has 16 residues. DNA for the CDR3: TGTGCCAGCAGTGAAGGTGTCACAGGGGGCTGGGAGACCCAGTACTTC. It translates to CASSEGVTGGWETQYF.

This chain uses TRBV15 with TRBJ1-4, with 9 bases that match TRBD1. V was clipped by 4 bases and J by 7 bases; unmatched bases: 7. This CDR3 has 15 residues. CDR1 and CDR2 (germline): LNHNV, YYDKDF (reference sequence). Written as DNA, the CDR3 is TGTGCCACCAGCACGGGACAGGGATTCAGTGAAAAACTGTTTTTT. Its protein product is CATSTGQGFSEKLFF.

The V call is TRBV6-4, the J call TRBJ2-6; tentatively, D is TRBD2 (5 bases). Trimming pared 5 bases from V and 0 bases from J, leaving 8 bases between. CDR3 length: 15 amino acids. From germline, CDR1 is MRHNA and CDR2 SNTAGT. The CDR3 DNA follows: TGTGCCAGCAGTCTGGGAGCCTCTGGGGCCAACGTCCTGACTTTC. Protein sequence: CASSLGASGANVLTF.

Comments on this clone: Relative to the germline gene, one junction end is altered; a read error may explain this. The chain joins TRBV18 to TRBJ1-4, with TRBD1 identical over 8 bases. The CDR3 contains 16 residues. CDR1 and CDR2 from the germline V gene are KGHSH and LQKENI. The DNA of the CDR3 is TGTGCCAGCTCGCCACTCGACAGGGGAGATAATGAAAAACTGTTTTTT. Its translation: CASSPLDRGDNEKLFF.

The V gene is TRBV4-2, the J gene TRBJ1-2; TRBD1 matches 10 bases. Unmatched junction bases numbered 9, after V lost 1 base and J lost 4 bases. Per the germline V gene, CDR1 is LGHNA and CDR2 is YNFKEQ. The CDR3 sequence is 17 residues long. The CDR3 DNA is TGTGCCAGCAGCCAAGCCGGGACAGGGGTCACCGTCTATGGCTACACCTTC. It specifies CASSQAGTGVTVYGYTF.

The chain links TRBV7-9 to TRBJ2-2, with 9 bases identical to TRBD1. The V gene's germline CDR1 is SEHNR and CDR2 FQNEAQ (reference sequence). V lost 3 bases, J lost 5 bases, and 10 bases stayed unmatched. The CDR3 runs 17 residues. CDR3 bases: TGTGCCAGCAGCTTTACCCCCGGGACAGGGAGGACCGGGGAGCTGTTTTTT. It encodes CASSFTPGTGRTGELFF.

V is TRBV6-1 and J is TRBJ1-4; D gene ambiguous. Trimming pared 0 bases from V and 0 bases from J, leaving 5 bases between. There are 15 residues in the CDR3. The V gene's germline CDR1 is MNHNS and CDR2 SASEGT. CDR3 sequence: CASSEAAATNEKLFF. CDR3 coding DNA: TGTGCCAGCAGTGAAGCGGCCGCAACTAATGAAAAACTGTTTTTT.

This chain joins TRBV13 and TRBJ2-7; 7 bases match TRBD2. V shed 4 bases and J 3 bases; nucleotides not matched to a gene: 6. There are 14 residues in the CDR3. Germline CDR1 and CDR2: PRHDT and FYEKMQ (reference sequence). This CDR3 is CASSSGLSNYEQYF. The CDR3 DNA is TGTGCCAGCAGCTCGGGACTATCCAACTACGAGCAGTACTTC.

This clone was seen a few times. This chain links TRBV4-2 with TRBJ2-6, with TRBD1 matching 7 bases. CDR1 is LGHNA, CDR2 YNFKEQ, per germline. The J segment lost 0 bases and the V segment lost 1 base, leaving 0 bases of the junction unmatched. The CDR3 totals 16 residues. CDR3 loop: CASSQGTGSGANVLTF. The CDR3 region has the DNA TGTGCCAGCAGCCAAGGGACAGGCTCTGGGGCCAACGTCCTGACTTTC.

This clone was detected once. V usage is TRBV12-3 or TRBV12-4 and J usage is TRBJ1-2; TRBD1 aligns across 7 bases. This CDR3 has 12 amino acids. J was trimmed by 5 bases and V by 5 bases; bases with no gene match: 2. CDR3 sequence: CASSTRGYGYTF. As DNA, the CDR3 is TGTGCCAGCAGTACCAGGGGGTATGGCTACACCTTC.

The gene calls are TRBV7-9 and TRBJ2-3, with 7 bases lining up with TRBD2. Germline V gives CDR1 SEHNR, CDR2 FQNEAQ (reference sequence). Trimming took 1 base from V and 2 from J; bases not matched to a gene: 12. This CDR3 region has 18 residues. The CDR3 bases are TGTGCCAGCAGCTTAGGAAAGGGGACTACCTTAACCACAGATACGCAGTATTTT. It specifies CASSLGKGTTLTTDTQYF.

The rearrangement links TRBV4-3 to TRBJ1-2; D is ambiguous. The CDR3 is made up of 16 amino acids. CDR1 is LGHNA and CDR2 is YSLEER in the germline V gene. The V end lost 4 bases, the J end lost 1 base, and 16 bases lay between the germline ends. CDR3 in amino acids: CASSPSVSGLNYGYTF. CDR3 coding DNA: TGCGCCAGCAGCCCCTCCGTCAGCGGACTTAACTATGGCTACACCTTC.

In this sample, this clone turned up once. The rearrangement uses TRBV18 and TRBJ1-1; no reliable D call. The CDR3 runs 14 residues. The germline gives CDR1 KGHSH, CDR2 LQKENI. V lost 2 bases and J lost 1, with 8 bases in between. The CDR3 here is CASSPSGPNTEAFF. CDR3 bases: TGTGCCAGCTCACCAAGCGGGCCGAACACTGAAGCTTTCTTT.

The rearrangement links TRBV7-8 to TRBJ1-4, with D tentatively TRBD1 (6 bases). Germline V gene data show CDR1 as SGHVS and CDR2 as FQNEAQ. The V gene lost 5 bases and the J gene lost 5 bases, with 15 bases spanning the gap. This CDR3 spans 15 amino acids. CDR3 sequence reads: CASSIRGSQNEKLFF. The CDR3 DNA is TGTGCCAGCAGCATAAGGGGGAGCCAGAATGAAAAACTGTTTTTT.

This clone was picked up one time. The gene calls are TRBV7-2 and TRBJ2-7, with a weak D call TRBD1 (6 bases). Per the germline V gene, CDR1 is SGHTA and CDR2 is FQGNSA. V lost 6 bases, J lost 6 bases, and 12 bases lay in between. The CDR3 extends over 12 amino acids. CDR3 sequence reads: CASRQGFLEQYF. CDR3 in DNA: TGTGCCAGCAGACAGGGTTTCCTCGAGCAGTACTTC.

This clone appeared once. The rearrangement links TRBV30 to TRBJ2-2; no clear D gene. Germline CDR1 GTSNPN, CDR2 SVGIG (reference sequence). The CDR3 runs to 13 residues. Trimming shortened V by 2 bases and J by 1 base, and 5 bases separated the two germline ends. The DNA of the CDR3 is TGTGCCTGGAGTCTTCTGAACACCGGGGAGCTGTTTTTT. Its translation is CAWSLLNTGELFF. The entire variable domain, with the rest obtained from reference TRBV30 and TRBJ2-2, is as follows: SQTIHQWPATLVQPVGSPLSLECTVEGTSNPNLYWYRQAAGRGLQLLFYSVGIGQISSEVPQNLSASRPQDRQFILSSKKLLLSDSGFYLCAWSLLNTGELFFGEGSRLTVL.

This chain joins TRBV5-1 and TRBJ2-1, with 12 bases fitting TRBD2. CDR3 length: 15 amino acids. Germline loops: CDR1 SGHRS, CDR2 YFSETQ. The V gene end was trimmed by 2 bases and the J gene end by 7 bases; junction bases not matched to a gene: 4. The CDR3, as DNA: TGCGCCAGCAGCTTTGAGCTAGCGGGGGGGAATGAGCAGTTCTTC. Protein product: CASSFELAGGNEQFF.

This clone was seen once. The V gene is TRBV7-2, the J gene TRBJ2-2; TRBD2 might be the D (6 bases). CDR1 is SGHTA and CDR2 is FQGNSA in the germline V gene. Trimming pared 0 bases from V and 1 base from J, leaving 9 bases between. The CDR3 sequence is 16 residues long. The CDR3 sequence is CASSLANGGNTGELFF. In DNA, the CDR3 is TGTGCCAGCAGCTTAGCCAACGGGGGGAACACCGGGGAGCTGTTTTTT.

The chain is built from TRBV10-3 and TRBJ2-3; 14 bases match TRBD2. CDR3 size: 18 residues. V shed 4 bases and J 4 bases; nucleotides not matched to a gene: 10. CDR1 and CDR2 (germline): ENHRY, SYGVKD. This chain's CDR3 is CAISGGLAGGPGADTQYF. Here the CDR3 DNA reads TGTGCCATCAGTGGAGGACTAGCGGGGGGCCCGGGGGCAGATACGCAGTATTTT.

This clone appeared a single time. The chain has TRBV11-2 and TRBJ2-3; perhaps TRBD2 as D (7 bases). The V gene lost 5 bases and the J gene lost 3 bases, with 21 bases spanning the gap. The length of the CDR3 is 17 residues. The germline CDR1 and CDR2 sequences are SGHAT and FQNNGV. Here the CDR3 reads CASSHSSRGGSTDTQYF. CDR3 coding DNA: TGTGCCAGCAGCCACTCGTCGAGGGGGGGATCTACAGATACGCAGTATTTT.

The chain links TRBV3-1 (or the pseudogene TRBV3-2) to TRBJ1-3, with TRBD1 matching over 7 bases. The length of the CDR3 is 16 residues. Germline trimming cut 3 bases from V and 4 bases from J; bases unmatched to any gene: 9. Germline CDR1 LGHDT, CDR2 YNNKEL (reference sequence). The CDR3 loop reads CASSHEQGFRGNTIYF. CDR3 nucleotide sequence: TGTGCCAGCAGCCACGAACAGGGGTTTAGGGGAAACACCATATATTTT.